A single sample gave rise to the 22 T cell receptor beta chains below, sequenced in a study of patients and donors after allogeneic stem cell transplantation. MiXCR was run by TCRdb on the RT-PCR reads, yielding one entry per CDR3 protein. The sample consists of 150,000 to 200,000 distinct CDR3 sequences, around two fifths of them appearing once. The sequencing input was blood, either unsorted or a sorted T cell fraction (not recorded which). The origin of the receptors is a human donor who was either an allogeneic HSCT recipient or a stem cell or donor lymphocyte infusion donor (not recorded which). It is not recorded whose cells these are; they may come from a transplant donor.

This clonotype was counted only a few times. The chain joins TRBV6-5 to TRBJ2-7, with 8 bases fitting TRBD2. The CDR3 extends over 15 amino acids. Germline CDR1 reads MNHEY; CDR2 reads SVGAGI. The CDR3 here is CATKGGAGAPYEQYF. CDR3 nucleotide sequence: TGTGCTACCAAGGGTGGAGCGGGAGCTCCCTACGAGCAGTACTTC.

This chain links TRBV2 with TRBJ2-1, with 11 bases matching TRBD2. Germline loops: CDR1 SNHLY, CDR2 FYNNEI. The CDR3 covers 15 residues. Trimming cost V 4 bases and J 6 bases; bases outside gene matches: 5. Here the CDR3 DNA reads TGTGCCAGCAGTGCGGGACTAGCGGCCCCCAATGAGCAGTTCTTC. It translates to CASSAGLAAPNEQFF.

This clonotype occurred a few times. J is TRBJ1-5 and V is TRBV12-3 or TRBV12-4; 7 positions agree with TRBD1. This CDR3 is 15 amino acids long. V trimming: 4 bases; J trimming: 0 bases; junction bases outside the gene matches: 3. The CDR3 reads CASSSGQASNQPQHF. The CDR3 region has the DNA TGTGCCAGCAGTTCAGGACAGGCTAGCAATCAGCCCCAGCATTTT.

The sample holds a few counts of this clonotype. The chain carries TRBV6-5 and TRBJ1-2; 7 bases line up with TRBD1. Germline V gene data show CDR1 as MNHEY and CDR2 as SVGAGI. The trim removed 10 bases at V and 0 bases at J, leaving 5 bases unmatched. The CDR3 covers 13 residues. This CDR3 reads CATNQGANYGYTF. The CDR3 region has the DNA TGTGCCACCAATCAGGGGGCTAACTATGGCTACACCTTC.

This clonotype was picked up a small number of times. The gene calls are TRBV4-3 and TRBJ1-2, with D possibly matching TRBD1 (5 bases). CDR1 LGHNA and CDR2 YSLEER come from the germline V gene. V lost 0 bases, J lost 0 bases, and 14 bases lay in between. This CDR3 comprises 17 residues. CDR3 sequence (DNA): TGCGCCAGCAGCCAAGAGGGGCCCCAAAAAGCTAACTATGGCTACACCTTC. Residues: CASSQEGPQKANYGYTF.

The chain combines TRBV29-1 with TRBJ2-1; D perhaps matches TRBD2 (5 bases). Germline-derived CDR1 and CDR2 are SQVTM and ANQGSEA. V was cut by 4 bases and J by 5 bases, with 15 bases left in between. The CDR3 sequence is 14 residues long. This chain's CDR3 is CSVVYGNRHNEQFF. DNA for the CDR3: TGCAGCGTTGTTTACGGGAACCGTCACAATGAGCAGTTCTTC.

This chain links TRBV4-3 with TRBJ2-3, with TRBD2 matching over 7 bases. The J segment lost 0 bases and the V segment lost 4 bases, leaving 10 bases of the junction unmatched. Germline V CDR1 and CDR2: LGHNA, YSLEER. CDR3 length: 17 residues. CDR3 residues: CASSLILAVKSTDTQYF. The DNA of the CDR3 is TGCGCCAGCAGCCTAATCCTAGCGGTAAAGAGCACAGATACGCAGTATTTT.

This chain uses TRBV12-3 or TRBV12-4 with TRBJ2-7; D may be TRBD1 (6 bases). There are 13 residues in the CDR3. The V end lost 4 bases, the J end lost 7 bases, and 14 bases lay between the germline ends. DNA for the CDR3: TGTGCCAGCAGTTCACCCCCCGGACAGGAGCAGTACTTC. Amino acids: CASSSPPGQEQYF.

V is TRBV29-1 and J is TRBJ1-2; D is unclear. The V gene's germline CDR1 is SQVTM and CDR2 ANQGSEA. The V gene lost 5 bases and the J gene lost 2 bases, with 15 bases spanning the gap. CDR3 length: 14 residues. CDR3 in amino acids: CSVLDRTYNYGYTF. As DNA, the CDR3 is TGCAGCGTTTTGGACCGGACTTACAACTATGGCTACACCTTC.

The V gene is TRBV12-3 or TRBV12-4, the J gene TRBJ1-2; perhaps TRBD1 as D (6 bases). V shed 2 bases and J shed 2 bases, with 15 bases lying between them. The CDR3 consists of 16 residues. The CDR3 reads CASSLLQGGWNYGYTF. In DNA, the CDR3 is TGTGCCAGCAGTTTATTACAGGGCGGGTGGAACTATGGCTACACCTTC.

This clonotype was detected many times. CDR3 protein: CASRPGNTEAFF. As DNA, the CDR3 is TGTGCCAGCAGGCCGGGGAACACTGAAGCTTTCTTT. This chain uses TRBV7-9 with TRBJ1-1; D is uncertain. CDR1 SEHNR and CDR2 FQNEAQ come from the germline V gene (reference sequence). Trimming cost V 6 bases and J 1 base, with 6 bases left between them. This CDR3 has 12 residues.

The rearrangement uses TRBV20-1 and TRBJ1-6; D possibly corresponds to TRBD1 (5 bases). CDR1 and CDR2 (germline): DFQATT, SNEGSKA (reference sequence). Trimming removed 0 bases at V and 10 bases at J, with 13 bases between. This CDR3 contains 14 residues. The CDR3 coding sequence is TGCAGTGCTAGAGATTTGGGGGTCGAATCACCCCTCCACTTT. It is translated as CSARDLGVESPLHF.

The CDR3 loop is CSAGLAGVPDTQYF. In nucleotides, the CDR3 is TGCAGCGCCGGACTAGCGGGAGTTCCAGATACGCAGTATTTT. The chain uses TRBV29-1 and TRBJ2-3; 13 bases fit TRBD2. The CDR3 has 14 amino acids. The germline CDR1 and CDR2 sequences are SQVTM and ANQGSEA. Trimming cost V 7 bases and J 4 bases; bases outside gene matches: 5.

This clonotype was detected a few times. Written as DNA, the CDR3 is TGTGCCAGCAGTTACTCTAGTTATAATGAAAAACTGTTTTTT. Its protein is CASSYSSYNEKLFF. The J gene is TRBJ1-4, the V gene TRBV6-6; D gene unclear. CDR1 and CDR2 from the germline V gene are MNHNY and SVGAGI (reference sequence). Trimming removed 0 bases at V and 4 bases at J, with 6 bases between. The CDR3 is 14 amino acids.

The sample holds a few counts of this clonotype. Written as DNA, the CDR3 is TGTGCCACCAGTGATACCACAGGGGTCGGCGGCTACACCTTC. It specifies CATSDTTGVGGYTF. The rearrangement uses TRBV24-1 and TRBJ1-2; 7 positions agree with TRBD1. The CDR3 is 14 amino acids. V lost 3 bases and J lost 8; bases outside the gene matches: 8. Germline assignment: CDR1 KGHDR and CDR2 SFDVKD.

The chain carries TRBV29-1 and TRBJ2-7; 10 positions match TRBD1. CDR3 length: 14 residues. V dropped 7 bases and J dropped 5; count of bases not matched to a gene: 11. Germline V CDR1 and CDR2: SQVTM, ANQGSEA. DNA of the CDR3: TGCAGCGCCCTCTGGGGACAGGGGTCCAACGAGCAGTACTTC. Its protein is CSALWGQGSNEQYF.

The V call is TRBV9, the J call TRBJ1-2; TRBD1 agrees at 9 bases. CDR3 length: 16 residues. The V gene's germline CDR1 is SGDLS and CDR2 YYNGEE. J was trimmed by 8 bases and V by 0 bases; bases with no gene match: 11. The CDR3 region has the DNA TGTGCCAGCAGCGTAGCGGGCCGGGACAGGGTCGAAGGCTACACCTTC. Translated: CASSVAGRDRVEGYTF. Combining the CDR3 with reference TRBV9 and TRBJ1-2 gives the whole variable domain DSGVTQTPKHLITATGQRVTLRCSPRSGDLSVYWYQQSLDQGLQFLIQYYNGEERAKGNILERFSAQQFPDLHSELNLSSLELGDSALYFCASSVAGRDRVEGYTFGSGTRLTVV.

This clonotype was seen a few times. The chain combines TRBV28 with TRBJ1-1, with TRBD1 identical over 7 bases. The CDR3 extends over 13 amino acids. The V segment lost 5 bases and the J segment 5 bases; nucleotides outside the gene matches: 5. CDR1 MDHEN and CDR2 SYDVKM come from the germline V gene. The chain's CDR3 is CASSLQGETEAFF. CDR3 in DNA: TGTGCCAGCAGTCTCCAGGGGGAAACTGAAGCTTTCTTT.

The rearrangement uses TRBV7-2 and TRBJ2-1; 12 positions agree with TRBD2. The CDR3 runs to 17 residues. Per germline, CDR1 SGHTA and CDR2 FQGNSA. Trimming took 1 base from V and 5 from J; bases not matched to a gene: 6. The CDR3 protein is CASSLGSLAGGNNEQFF. CDR3 coding DNA: TGTGCCAGCAGCTTAGGGTCCCTAGCGGGAGGGAACAATGAGCAGTTCTTC.

This clonotype has ten or more counts. The chain recombines TRBV20-1 with TRBJ2-4; no firm D call. The CDR3 extends over 15 amino acids. The germline gives CDR1 DFQATT, CDR2 SNEGSKA (reference sequence). Trimming took 6 bases from V and 3 from J, leaving 18 bases between them. In DNA form, the CDR3 reads TGCAGTGCCTATGCCCCGAGCCTGGACAAAAACATTCAGTACTTC. This gives the protein CSAYAPSLDKNIQYF.

This rearrangement joins TRBV15 to TRBJ2-7, with D possibly matching TRBD2 (5 bases). The germline V and J ends were trimmed by 0 bases and 0 bases, with 9 bases remaining between them. The CDR3 has 15 amino acids. Germline V lookup: CDR1 LNHNV, CDR2 YYDKDF (reference sequence). This CDR3 reads CATSRDLAGSYEQYF. In DNA, the CDR3 is TGTGCCACCAGCAGAGATCTAGCAGGCTCCTACGAGCAGTACTTC. Supplemented by reference TRBV15 and TRBJ2-7, the full variable domain reads DAMVIQNPRYQVTQFGKPVTLSCSQTLNHNVMYWYQQKSSQAPKLLFHYYDKDFNNEADTPDNFQSRRPNTSFCFLDIRSPGLGDTAMYLCATSRDLAGSYEQYFGPGTRLTVT.

This clonotype showed up just once. V and J are TRBV2 and TRBJ2-1; maybe TRBD1 (6 bases). CDR1 and CDR2 (germline): SNHLY, FYNNEI. V was clipped by 0 bases and J by 5 bases, with 14 bases between them. The CDR3 extends over 16 amino acids. The CDR3 nucleotides are TGTGCCAGCAGTGAAGCTCCCGGACAGCCGCACAATGAGCAGTTCTTC. Translating it yields CASSEAPGQPHNEQFF.